This TCR beta chain was retrieved from a study of shared clonotypes between healthy human individuals (dated by TCRdb to between 2020 and 2021). Concerning the study at large: The cohort included three men and a couple of women between 18 and 49 years of age. To increase sequencing depth and limit assay-specific biases, TCR repertoire library preparation and sequencing were carried out by different laboratories using diverse techniques. The study deeply sequenced blood TCR repertoires of five healthy adults to estimate repertoire size and the extent of clonotype sharing between individuals. Per donor, three plates each were used for CD4 naive and CD4 memory, two for CD8 naive, and one for CD8 memory. Leukapheresis yielded between about 0.94 and 8.9 billion PBMCs per donor.

In regard to this clone: Its cognate antigen has yet to be identified. Per-base quality was not reported, and no clone a single base away is much larger than it.

Using the deep immunoSEQ assay, TCR CDR3 regions were amplified from genomic DNA by multiplex PCR. For each cell subset, the extracted genomic DNA was distributed evenly across all wells of several immunoSEQ 96-well plates, and each plate served as one replicate. For sorted subsets, approximately 210 ng of genomic DNA, equivalent to 25,000 to 35,000 T cell genomes, went into each replicate PCR. Purified libraries were measured with a Qubit 3.0 fluorometer, size-checked on a Bioanalyzer 2100, and measured again with the KAPA Library Quantification kit. Each immunoSEQ 96-well plate was sequenced on its own single-read 150-cycle Illumina NextSeq 550 flow cell. Regarding the original processing steps: Because the immunoSEQ output held only junctional sequences and lacked quality scores, the filtering could not match the filtering applied to full-length reads. Sequences were annotated with PyIR, a Python wrapper for IgBLAST v1.9, using IMGT germline references to assign V/J genes and CDR3. Reads were filtered out if the reads had weak V/J assignments (E-value above 1e-6), no CDR3, stop codons, out-of-frame junctions, or ambiguous translated residues. A V3J clonotype was defined by an identical inferred V gene, J gene, and CDR3 amino acid sequence. To compute the percentage overlap between repertoires, the number of shared unique clonotypes was divided by the size of the smaller repertoire. Richness of each repertoire was evaluated using RTK rarefaction, the Chao1 estimator, and Recon v2.1 estimates of unobserved clonotypes. Generation probabilities for all TCRbeta clonotypes obtained by the gDNA method from a few donors were computed using OLGA. What TCRdb holds here is the immuneACCESS table cut down to in-frame rearrangements. Part of the clones is not present; checked against another copy, under half of the missing clones reflect an unresolved V gene, and the others are unexplained. V, J and clone size reflect that table, while D and trimming were determined from the DNA. The sample yields about 1.5 million clones; 98% were counted once. The top ten clonotypes cover 0.4% to 0.55% of the sample.

Points the paper makes about the study in general: Clonotypes shared by all four sorted-subset donors showed higher generation probabilities than non-shared clonotypes. The genetic and exposure-history diversity represented was limited by the small number of donors. Sampling was limited to blood, and TCR repertoires in tissue likely differ from TCR repertoires in blood. Rarefaction of sorted-subset datasets indicated incomplete sequencing despite the large sequencing depth. Pairwise subsampling indicated that sequencing depth was expected to affect the degree of clonotype sharing among donors. Sharing across several donors was observed for about 5% of naive CD4, less than 4% of naive CD8, around 2.5% of memory CD4, and over 0.3% of memory CD8 clonotypes. Naive subsets generally had larger estimated clonotype richness than memory subsets did.

The donors were healthy, HIV-negative adults with no recently reported acute infections or vaccinations. All donors were Caucasian adults living in Nashville, Tennessee, USA. CD4+ T cells were enriched by magnetic negative selection, after which naive cells were positively selected on CD45RA and the negative fraction was taken as the memory subset. Blood was collected by leukapheresis, and PBMCs were isolated by Ficoll-Histopaque density gradient centrifugation and then cryopreserved in liquid nitrogen vapor phase. Analytical flow cytometry was used to check the purity and quantity of each magnetically sorted T cell population. Genomic DNA was isolated from every sorted fraction and measured by UV absorbance on a Nanodrop 2000c. The CDR3 runs 14 residues from the cysteine to the phenylalanine. The DNA shown is the 42-base CDR3, in frame from base 1. CDR1 and CDR2 (KGHSH, LQKENI) derive from the germline V gene. V has 6 bases trimmed and J has 2 bases trimmed; junction bases matching no gene number 3.

This receptor chain uses TRBV18 and TRBJ2-1; 8 junctional bases match TRBD2. The sequencing sample was made of naive CD4+ T cells sorted from blood. Taken with the paper, the label for cell subset or site translates to: CD45RA+ positively selected. The receptor's source is a man in his thirties or forties in good health. The sequence in DNA is TGTGCCAGCTCCACTAGCGGCACCTACAATGAGCAGTTCTTC. This sequence encodes CASSTSGTYNEQFF.